This T cell receptor beta chain was captured in a study of shared T cell receptors in the human thymus. The CDR3 has 15 residues. Germline lookup yields CDR1 MNHEY and CDR2 SVGAGI. After removal of 0 bases from V and 2 bases from J, the junction contained 4 bases not matched to a gene. Assay: immunoSEQ multiplex PCR; the TCRdb copy retains only in-frame clones and omits some. The sample comprises about 400,000 clones, approximately 95% of which are singletons, and roughly 0.021% rests with the top ten. The J gene is TRBJ2-7, the V gene TRBV6-5, with 7 nucleotides matching TRBD2. Sequenced sample: thymocytes. The sequence was obtained from a human donor. The CDR3 protein is CASSYSASGTYEQYF. The CDR3 nucleotides read TGTGCCAGCAGTTACTCCGCTAGCGGCACCTACGAGCAGTACTTC.